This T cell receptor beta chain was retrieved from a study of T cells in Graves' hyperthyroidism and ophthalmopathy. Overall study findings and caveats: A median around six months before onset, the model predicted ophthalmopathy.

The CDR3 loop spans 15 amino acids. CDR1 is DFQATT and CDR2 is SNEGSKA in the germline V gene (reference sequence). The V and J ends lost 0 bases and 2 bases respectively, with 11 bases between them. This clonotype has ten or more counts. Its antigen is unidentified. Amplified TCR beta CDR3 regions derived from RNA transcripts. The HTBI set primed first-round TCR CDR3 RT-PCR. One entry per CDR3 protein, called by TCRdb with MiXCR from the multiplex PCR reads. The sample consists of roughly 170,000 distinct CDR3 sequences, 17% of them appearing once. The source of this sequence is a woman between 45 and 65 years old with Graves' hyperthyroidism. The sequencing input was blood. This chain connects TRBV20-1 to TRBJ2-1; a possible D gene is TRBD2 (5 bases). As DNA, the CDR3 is TGCAGTGCTAGAGAGGGAGCGGCAACCTACAATGAGCAGTTCTTC. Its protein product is CSAREGAATYNEQFF.